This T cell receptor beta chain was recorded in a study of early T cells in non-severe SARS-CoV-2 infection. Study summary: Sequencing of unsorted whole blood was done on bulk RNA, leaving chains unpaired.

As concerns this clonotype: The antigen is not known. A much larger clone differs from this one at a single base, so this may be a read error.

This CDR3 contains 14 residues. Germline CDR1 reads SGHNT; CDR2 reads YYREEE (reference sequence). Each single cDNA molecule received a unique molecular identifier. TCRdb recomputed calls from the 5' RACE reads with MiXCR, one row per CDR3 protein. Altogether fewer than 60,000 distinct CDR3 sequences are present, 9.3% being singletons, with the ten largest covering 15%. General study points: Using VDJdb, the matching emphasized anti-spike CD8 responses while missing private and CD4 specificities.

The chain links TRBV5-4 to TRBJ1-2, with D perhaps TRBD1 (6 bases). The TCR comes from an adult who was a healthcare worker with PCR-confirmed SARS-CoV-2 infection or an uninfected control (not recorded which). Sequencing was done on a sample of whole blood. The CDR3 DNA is TGTGCCAACAGCTTACAGGGCTCTAGCTATGGCTACACCTTC. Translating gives CANSLQGSSYGYTF.